Below, 25 T cell receptor beta chains from the same sample are listed, as sequenced in a study of blood T cell repertoires in COVID-19. This table comes from immunoSEQ multiplex PCR, and its TCRdb copy is limited to in-frame clones, with some not included. This sample has 150,000 or so clones, with 80% found just once. The sequenced sample consisted of peripheral blood. The receptors come from a man between 60 and 75 years old with acute or convalescent COVID-19.

This sequence joins TRBV6-5 and TRBJ1-1; no definite D call. The CDR3 totals 14 residues. Germline-derived CDR1 and CDR2 are MNHEY and SVGAGI. Between the trimmed V and J ends, which lost 0 bases and 10 bases, there was a span of 15 bases. The CDR3, as DNA: TGTGCCAGCAGTTACTCGTCGCCATCGCGGGGAGCTTTCTTT. Translation: CASSYSSPSRGAFF.

The J gene is TRBJ1-6, the V gene TRBV6-2 or TRBV6-3; no firm D call. This CDR3 spans 12 amino acids. The V end was cut by 2 bases, the J end by 7 bases, with 3 bases between. Germline CDR1 is MNHEY and CDR2 is SVGEGT. This CDR3 reads CASSYQNSPLHF. CDR3 DNA sequence: TGTGCCAGCAGTTACCAAAATTCACCCCTCCACTTT.

The sample holds a few counts of this clone. This sequence joins TRBV7-2 and TRBJ2-7; tentatively, D is TRBD1 (6 bases). This CDR3 spans 16 amino acids. CDR1 is SGHTA and CDR2 is FQGNSA in the germline V gene. The V and J ends lost 1 base and 3 bases respectively, with 16 bases between them. The CDR3 bases are TGTGCCAGCAGCTTAGAACAGGGCCACTGGGGCTACGAGCAGTACTTC. Its protein product is CASSLEQGHWGYEQYF.

This chain connects TRBV11-3 to TRBJ1-6; D perhaps matches TRBD1 (5 bases). The germline V gene encodes CDR1 SGHNT and CDR2 YENEEA. With 5 bases removed from V and 3 bases from J, the gap between germline ends came to 8 bases. The CDR3 runs 14 residues. The CDR3 is CASSRGGYNSPLHF. As DNA, the CDR3 is TGTGCCAGCAGCCGCGGGGGCTATAATTCACCCCTCCACTTT.

The V call is TRBV4-2, the J call TRBJ2-3; D possibly corresponds to TRBD1 (5 bases). There are 14 residues in the CDR3. V was clipped by 2 bases and J by 3 bases, with 9 bases between them. Germline CDR1 reads LGHNA; CDR2 reads YNFKEQ. The CDR3 sequence: CASSQIQGTDTQYF. CDR3 in DNA: TGTGCCAGCAGCCAAATCCAGGGAACAGATACGCAGTATTTT.

The chain uses TRBV7-2 and TRBJ1-6, with 8 bases that match TRBD1. CDR1 is SGHTA, CDR2 FQGNSA, per germline. The V gene end was trimmed by 4 bases and the J gene end by 6 bases; junction bases not matched to a gene: 5. There are 15 residues in the CDR3. Here the CDR3 DNA reads TGTGCCAGCAGCTCGGACAGGGTCGCTAATTCACCCCTCCACTTT. This encodes CASSSDRVANSPLHF.

The chain recombines TRBV6-2 or TRBV6-3 with TRBJ2-7; D perhaps matches TRBD2 (5 bases). Trimming took off 5 bases at V and 3 bases at J, with 8 bases between the two ends. This CDR3 is built from 12 residues. Germline-derived CDR1 and CDR2 are MNHEY and SVGEGT. The CDR3 sequence is CASSAGLYEQYF. In DNA form, the CDR3 reads TGTGCCAGCAGTGCCGGACTCTACGAGCAGTACTTC.

The count of this clone is one. The rearrangement joins TRBV6-5 to TRBJ1-4, with TRBD1 as a possible D gene (6 bases). V was shortened by 6 bases and J by 7 bases, with 15 bases between the two germline ends. CDR1 is MNHEY and CDR2 is SVGAGI in the germline V gene. This CDR3 region has 14 residues. The CDR3 DNA reads as TGTGCCAGCAGCTCCCAGAGGGGGGGTGAAAAACTGTTTTTT. Protein product: CASSSQRGGEKLFF.

This chain connects TRBV10-3 to TRBJ2-1; 8 nucleotides match TRBD1. Germline V CDR1 and CDR2: ENHRY, SYGVKD. Trimming took 1 base from V and 6 from J; bases not matched to a gene: 2. The length of the CDR3 is 14 residues. CDR3 bases: TGTGCCATCAGTGAGTTAGGACAGGGCAATGAGCAGTTCTTC. Translated: CAISELGQGNEQFF.

In its sample, this clone was seen a few times. Distinct nucleotide sequences in the sample also encode this CDR3. The J gene is TRBJ2-5, the V gene TRBV7-9, with unresolved D. This CDR3 has 14 residues. CDR1 SEHNR and CDR2 FQNEAQ come from the germline V gene (reference sequence). Between the trimmed V and J ends, which lost 0 bases and 3 bases, there was a span of 8 bases. In nucleotides, the CDR3 is TGTGCCAGCAGCTTAGCGCAACAGAAAGAGACCCAGTACTTC. Translating it yields CASSLAQQKETQYF.

The J gene is TRBJ2-5, the V gene TRBV9, with TRBD2 identical over 13 bases. The CDR3 has 16 residues. Per germline, CDR1 SGDLS and CDR2 YYNGEE. The V and J ends lost 1 base and 4 bases, in that order; junction bases with no gene match: 4. This CDR3 reads CASSVTGLAGRETQYF. DNA for the CDR3: TGTGCCAGCAGCGTAACGGGACTAGCGGGAAGAGAGACCCAGTACTTC.

This clone was detected only once. This chain connects TRBV3-1 (or the pseudogene TRBV3-2) to TRBJ2-3; D possibly corresponds to TRBD2 (5 bases). The CDR3 consists of 17 residues. Germline CDR1 and CDR2: LGHDT and YNNKEL (reference sequence). Trimming stripped 4 bases from V and 2 bases from J, with 19 bases between. CDR3 protein: CASSRQDSWESTDTQYF. The CDR3 DNA reads as TGTGCCAGCAGCCGCCAAGATTCATGGGAGTCCACAGATACGCAGTATTTT.

The rearrangement uses TRBV27 and TRBJ1-1; 11 bases align to TRBD1. The CDR3 sequence is 15 residues long. Germline values: CDR1 MNHEY, CDR2 SMNVEV (reference sequence). Trimming took 5 bases from V and 4 from J; bases not matched to a gene: 6. The CDR3 coding sequence is TGTGCCAGCAGTACCCCGGGACAGGGGGTCACTGAAGCTTTCTTT. Residues: CASSTPGQGVTEAFF.

The chain combines TRBV2 with TRBJ2-1; 13 positions agree with TRBD2. The CDR3 extends over 18 amino acids. After removal of 8 bases from V and 0 bases from J, the junction contained 10 bases not matched to a gene. Germline V gene lookup returns CDR1 SNHLY and CDR2 FYNNEI. CDR3 DNA sequence: TGTGCCAGCCTCGGACTAGCGGGAGTCGCCAGCTCCTACAATGAGCAGTTCTTC. It yields the protein CASLGLAGVASSYNEQFF.

The chain uses TRBV7-3 and TRBJ2-1, with TRBD2 identical over 9 bases. The V and J ends lost 1 base and 9 bases, in that order; junction bases with no gene match: 7. Germline V gene sequence: CDR1 SGHTA, CDR2 FQGTGA. The CDR3 sequence is 15 residues long. The CDR3: CASSLKASGITEQFF. CDR3 DNA: TGTGCCAGCAGCTTAAAGGCTAGCGGGATTACTGAGCAGTTCTTC.

This chain connects TRBV10-3 to TRBJ1-2; D not certain. The V and J ends lost 4 bases and 6 bases respectively, with 15 bases between them. The CDR3 length is 14 residues. The V gene's germline CDR1 is ENHRY and CDR2 SYGVKD. The CDR3 DNA follows: TGTGCCATCAGTGTCGAGCCTGGGAGTAATGGCTACACCTTC. This gives the protein CAISVEPGSNGYTF.

CDR3 DNA sequence: TGCAGTGCTAGTGGGGCGTGGGATGAGCAGTTCTTC. Amino acid sequence: CSASGAWDEQFF. The chain joins TRBV20-1 to TRBJ2-1, with TRBD1 as a possible D gene (5 bases). Trimming removed 3 bases at V and 8 bases at J, with 11 bases between. The CDR3 runs to 12 residues. The V gene's germline CDR1 is DFQATT and CDR2 SNEGSKA (reference sequence).

This chain joins TRBV9 and TRBJ2-5; D perhaps matches TRBD2 (7 bases). V lost 0 bases, J lost 4 bases, and 19 bases lay in between. CDR3 length: 17 residues. Germline CDR1 and CDR2: SGDLS and YYNGEE. The CDR3 DNA reads as TGTGCCAGCAGCGTAGCCCCCCAGGGGAGGGTGAGAGAGACCCAGTACTTC. This translates into CASSVAPQGRVRETQYF.

This chain joins TRBV4-3 and TRBJ1-3, with D unclear. The CDR3 spans 17 residues. Germline lookup yields CDR1 LGHNA and CDR2 YSLEER. Trimming left V 1 base short and J 4 bases short, with 17 bases between. CDR3 residues: CASSQVWAQAQGNTIYF. CDR3 in DNA: TGCGCCAGCAGCCAAGTTTGGGCCCAAGCACAGGGAAACACCATATATTTT.

The chain is built from TRBV28 and TRBJ2-3, with 7 bases aligning to TRBD2. This CDR3 is 17 amino acids long. The V gene end was trimmed by 7 bases and the J gene end by 7 bases; junction bases not matched to a gene: 20. Germline CDR1 MDHEN, CDR2 SYDVKM. The CDR3 sequence: CASIAAVASGIYYTQYF. The DNA of the CDR3 is TGTGCCAGCATCGCCGCAGTCGCTAGCGGCATTTACTATACGCAGTATTTT.

The V and J genes are TRBV30 and TRBJ2-3, with 7 bases that match TRBD1. Per germline, CDR1 GTSNPN and CDR2 SVGIG (reference sequence). This CDR3 has 15 residues. J lost 2 bases, V lost 4 bases, and 9 bases had no gene match. Written as DNA, the CDR3 is TGTGCCTGGAATCCTGGGACAGCCTACACAGATACGCAGTATTTT. Encoded protein: CAWNPGTAYTDTQYF. Filled out from reference TRBV30 and TRBJ2-3, the complete variable domain reads SQTIHQWPATLVQPVGSPLSLECTVEGTSNPNLYWYRQAAGRGLQLLFYSVGIGQISSEVPQNLSASRPQDRQFILSSKKLLLSDSGFYLCAWNPGTAYTDTQYFGPGTRLTVL.

This chain links TRBV6-5 with TRBJ1-3; D not resolved. Trimming cost V 5 bases and J 0 bases, with 8 bases left between them. This CDR3 has 14 residues. Germline values: CDR1 MNHEY, CDR2 SVGAGI. DNA of the CDR3: TGTGCCAGCAGTAGCGGGGTCTCTGGAAACACCATATATTTT. This translates into CASSSGVSGNTIYF.

J is TRBJ1-1 and V is TRBV19, with 8 nucleotides matching TRBD1. This CDR3 has 17 amino acids. Unmatched junction bases numbered 16, after V lost 6 bases and J lost 4 bases. CDR1 and CDR2 (germline): LNHDA, SQIVND (reference sequence). As DNA, the CDR3 is TGTGCCAGTAGCACCAAACGACAGGGGTTGGTTGGCACTGAAGCTTTCTTT. It is translated as CASSTKRQGLVGTEAFF.

The CDR3 DNA is TGTGCCAGCAGCCCGGACGGCCCCCGGGGTGAAGCTTTCTTT. Translating it yields CASSPDGPRGEAFF. This chain links TRBV6-5 with TRBJ1-1; no clear D gene. The CDR3 covers 14 residues. Trimming took 6 bases from V and 7 from J, leaving 18 bases between them. The V gene's germline CDR1 is MNHEY and CDR2 SVGAGI.

This chain's CDR3 is CASSDLAGGWDIQYF. The CDR3 DNA reads TGTGCCAGTAGTGACCTAGCGGGAGGGTGGGACATTCAGTACTTC. The chain joins TRBV19 to TRBJ2-4, with 12 bases identical to TRBD2. Trimming cost V 5 bases and J 8 bases; bases outside gene matches: 7. This CDR3 comprises 15 residues. Germline CDR1 and CDR2: LNHDA and SQIVND (reference sequence).